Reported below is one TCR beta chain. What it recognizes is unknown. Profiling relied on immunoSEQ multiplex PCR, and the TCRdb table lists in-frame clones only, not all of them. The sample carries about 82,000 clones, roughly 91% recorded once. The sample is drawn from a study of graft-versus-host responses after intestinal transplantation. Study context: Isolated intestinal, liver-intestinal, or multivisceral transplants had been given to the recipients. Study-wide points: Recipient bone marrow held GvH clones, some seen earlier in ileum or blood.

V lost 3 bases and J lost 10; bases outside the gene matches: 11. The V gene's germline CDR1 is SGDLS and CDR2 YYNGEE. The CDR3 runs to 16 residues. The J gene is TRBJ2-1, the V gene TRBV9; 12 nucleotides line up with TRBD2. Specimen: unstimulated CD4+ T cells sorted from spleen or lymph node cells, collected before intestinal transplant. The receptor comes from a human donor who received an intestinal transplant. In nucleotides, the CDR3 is TGTGCCAGCAGCGCCCCGCTAGCGGGGGGGCCGGGGGAGCAGTTCTTC. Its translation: CASSAPLAGGPGEQFF.